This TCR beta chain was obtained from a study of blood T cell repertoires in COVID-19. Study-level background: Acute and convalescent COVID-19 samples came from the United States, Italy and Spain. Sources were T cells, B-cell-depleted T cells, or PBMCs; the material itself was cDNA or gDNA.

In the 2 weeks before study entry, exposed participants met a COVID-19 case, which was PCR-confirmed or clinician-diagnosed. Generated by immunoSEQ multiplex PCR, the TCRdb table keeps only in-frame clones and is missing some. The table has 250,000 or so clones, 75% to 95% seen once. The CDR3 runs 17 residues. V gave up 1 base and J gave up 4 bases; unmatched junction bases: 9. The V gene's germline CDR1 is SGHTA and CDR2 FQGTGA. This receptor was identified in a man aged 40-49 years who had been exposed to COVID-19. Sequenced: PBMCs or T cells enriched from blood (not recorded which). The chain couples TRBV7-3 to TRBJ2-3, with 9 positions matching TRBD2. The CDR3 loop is CASSLSGSGRSPDTQYF. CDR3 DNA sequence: TGTGCCAGCAGCTTAAGTGGTAGCGGGAGATCCCCAGATACGCAGTATTTT.